These 32 T cell receptor beta chains came from one sample sequenced in a study of shared clonotypes between healthy human individuals. TCRdb's table, derived via immunoSEQ multiplex PCR, lists solely in-frame clones and lacks some. The table includes about 1.4 million clones, roughly 96% detected once. The sequenced sample consisted of naive CD4+ T cells sorted from blood. Subset: CD45RA+ positively selected. All receptors derive from a man younger than 45 in good health.

V and J are TRBV27 and TRBJ2-2; a possible D gene is TRBD1 (6 bases). Germline V gene sequence: CDR1 MNHEY, CDR2 SMNVEV (reference sequence). This CDR3 has 15 amino acids. Trimming stripped 1 base from V and 5 bases from J, with 11 bases between. As DNA, the CDR3 is TGTGCCAGCAGTTTATGGGGGCGGAGGACCGGGGAGCTGTTTTTT. Residues: CASSLWGRRTGELFF.

The V call is TRBV5-4, the J call TRBJ1-4; TRBD1 aligns across 7 bases. Germline lookup yields CDR1 SGHNT and CDR2 YYREEE (reference sequence). Trimming at V came to 4 bases and at J to 8 bases, leaving 14 bases not matched to a gene. The CDR3 contains 16 residues. CDR3 loop: CASSPRREGAGEKLFF. The CDR3 DNA reads as TGTGCCAGCAGCCCCCGGAGGGAGGGGGCGGGGGAAAAACTGTTTTTT. Variable domain in full (rest from reference TRBV5-4 and TRBJ1-4): ETGVTQSPTHLIKTRGQQVTLRCSSQSGHNTVSWYQQALGQGPQFIFQYYREEENGRGNFPPRFSGLQFPNYSSELNVNALELDDSALYLCASSPRREGAGEKLFFGSGTQLSVL.

The chain employs TRBV27 and TRBJ1-1, with 7 bases aligning to TRBD1. Germline V gene lookup returns CDR1 MNHEY and CDR2 SMNVEV (reference sequence). The ends lost 5 bases at V and 1 base at J; junction bases unmatched: 10. The CDR3 contains 16 residues. The chain's CDR3 is CASSLGQTGTNTEAFF. CDR3 nucleotides: TGTGCCAGCAGTCTGGGCCAGACAGGGACGAACACTGAAGCTTTCTTT.

V and J are TRBV2 and TRBJ2-1, with TRBD2 identical over 9 bases. V shed 7 bases and J 0 bases; nucleotides not matched to a gene: 7. The CDR3 covers 16 residues. The germline V gene encodes CDR1 SNHLY and CDR2 FYNNEI. CDR3 nucleotides: TGTGCCAGCATATTTAGCGGGGGAACCTCCTACAATGAGCAGTTCTTC. This gives the protein CASIFSGGTSYNEQFF. Full variable domain (rest looked up from reference TRBV2 and TRBJ2-1): EPEVTQTPSHQVTQMGQEVILRCVPISNHLYFYWYRQILGQKVEFLVSFYNNEISEKSEIFDDQFSVERPDGSNFTLKIRSTKLEDSAMYFCASIFSGGTSYNEQFFGPGTRLTVL.

The chain joins TRBV6-1 to TRBJ1-1; no definite D call. V lost 8 bases and J lost 0, with 10 bases in between. This CDR3 region has 13 residues. CDR1 and CDR2 from the germline V gene are MNHNS and SASEGT. CDR3 loop: CASPPKVNTEAFF. The CDR3 DNA sequence: TGTGCCAGCCCGCCGAAGGTGAACACTGAAGCTTTCTTT.

This chain connects TRBV12-5 to TRBJ2-1, with D tentatively TRBD1 (5 bases). The V gene lost 3 bases and the J gene lost 5 bases, with 17 bases spanning the gap. The CDR3 is 16 residues long. The V gene's germline CDR1 is LGHNT and CDR2 FRNRAP. CDR3 in amino acids: CASGLETAKGHNEQFF. The CDR3, as DNA: TGTGCTAGTGGTTTAGAAACAGCGAAGGGGCACAATGAGCAGTTCTTC. Full variable domain (missing parts from reference TRBV12-5 and TRBJ2-1): DARVTQTPRHKVTEMGQEVTMRCQPILGHNTVFWYRQTMMQGLELLAYFRNRAPLDDSGMPKDRFSAEMPDATLATLKIQPSEPRDSAVYFCASGLETAKGHNEQFFGPGTRLTVL.

The chain couples TRBV7-2 to TRBJ1-3; TRBD1 might be the D (5 bases). The CDR3 has 17 amino acids. The V end was cut by 5 bases, the J end by 4 bases, with 21 bases between. Germline V lookup: CDR1 SGHTA, CDR2 FQGNSA. The CDR3 DNA follows: TGTGCCAGCAGCCCCGGGCGGGGGAGCCACGGAGGAAACACCATATATTTT. This encodes CASSPGRGSHGGNTIYF.

Comments on this clone: Distinct nucleotide sequences in the sample also encode this CDR3. The V and J genes are TRBV7-9 and TRBJ2-3, with 13 bases matching TRBD2. V dropped 5 bases and J dropped 2; count of bases not matched to a gene: 4. Per the germline V gene, CDR1 is SEHNR and CDR2 is FQNEAQ (reference sequence). The CDR3 consists of 16 residues. This chain's CDR3 is CASSLGLAGSTDTQYF. The CDR3 DNA follows: TGTGCCAGCAGCCTGGGACTAGCGGGATCCACAGATACGCAGTATTTT.

The chain is built from TRBV18 and TRBJ2-7; 14 nucleotides line up with TRBD2. After removal of 2 bases from V and 0 bases from J, the junction contained 3 bases not matched to a gene. The CDR3 loop spans 17 amino acids. In germline, CDR1 is KGHSH, CDR2 LQKENI. CDR3 nucleotide sequence: TGTGCCAGCTCACCAGGGACTAGCGGGAGCTCCTCCTACGAGCAGTACTTC. Amino acid sequence: CASSPGTSGSSSYEQYF.

The V and J genes are TRBV6-1 and TRBJ1-2; 7 bases are a match to TRBD1. CDR1 MNHNS and CDR2 SASEGT come from the germline V gene. V dropped 6 bases and J dropped 2; count of bases not matched to a gene: 3. The CDR3 sequence is 13 residues long. The CDR3 loop is CASSKTGNYGYTF. CDR3 sequence (DNA): TGTGCCAGCAGCAAGACAGGGAACTATGGCTACACCTTC.

This clone appeared once. The chain uses TRBV11-1 and TRBJ2-5; tentatively, D is TRBD1 or TRBD2 (5 bases each). Germline CDR1 and CDR2: SGHAT and FQDESV (reference sequence). Between the trimmed V and J ends, which lost 5 bases and 2 bases, there was a span of 15 bases. This CDR3 region has 15 residues. CDR3 coding DNA: TGTGCCAGCAGCCGCGACGGGGACCGACAAGAGACCCAGTACTTC. This translates into CASSRDGDRQETQYF.

The chain joins TRBV4-2 to TRBJ1-5, with D perhaps matching TRBD1 (5 bases). The V gene lost 4 bases and the J gene lost 7 bases, with 17 bases spanning the gap. CDR1 is LGHNA and CDR2 is YNFKEQ in the germline V gene. CDR3 size: 15 residues. CDR3 sequence (DNA): TGTGCCAGCAGCCTCGATCCGGGGACCACCCAGCCCCAGCATTTT. Its translation: CASSLDPGTTQPQHF.

The chain recombines TRBV18 with TRBJ2-5; D is unclear. Germline CDR1 KGHSH, CDR2 LQKENI. V was cut by 2 bases and J by 1 base, with 23 bases left in between. The CDR3 is 19 residues long. CDR3 in amino acids: CASSPDLGWVKNPQETQYF. The CDR3 nucleotides are TGTGCCAGCTCACCAGATCTCGGTTGGGTAAAAAACCCCCAAGAGACCCAGTACTTC.

V is TRBV28 and J is TRBJ1-5; 8 bases fit TRBD1. Germline CDR1 reads MDHEN; CDR2 reads SYDVKM. This CDR3 spans 17 amino acids. Germline trimming cut 11 bases from V and 7 bases from J; bases unmatched to any gene: 22. The CDR3 region is CASQGDRSSGRRQPQHF. In DNA form, the CDR3 reads TGTGCCTCACAGGGGGACAGGAGCTCAGGGCGGAGACAGCCCCAGCATTTT. Variable domain in full (rest from reference TRBV28 and TRBJ1-5): DVKVTQSSRYLVKRTGEKVFLECVQDMDHENMFWYRQDPGLGLRLIYFSYDVKMKEKGDIPEGYSVSREKKERFSLILESASTNQTSMYLCASQGDRSSGRRQPQHFGDGTRLSIL.

The chain combines TRBV7-3 with TRBJ2-2; 7 positions match TRBD2. Per the germline V gene, CDR1 is SGHTA and CDR2 is FQGTGA. The CDR3 totals 20 residues. After removal of 5 bases from V and 6 bases from J, the junction contained 24 bases not matched to a gene. The CDR3 loop is CASSLGPGRRGESRAGELFF. In nucleotides, the CDR3 is TGTGCCAGCAGCCTCGGACCGGGACGTCGGGGGGAGAGTAGAGCCGGGGAGCTGTTTTTT.

The chain combines TRBV6-5 with TRBJ2-1, with 8 bases that match TRBD1. V lost 6 bases and J lost 6; bases outside the gene matches: 7. The CDR3 has 14 residues. Per the germline V gene, CDR1 is MNHEY and CDR2 is SVGAGI. This chain's CDR3 is CASRTDRARNEQFF. The CDR3 DNA follows: TGTGCCAGCAGAACGGACAGGGCCCGCAATGAGCAGTTCTTC.

CDR3 sequence: CASSPPRAYEQYF. CDR3 sequence (DNA): TGTGCCAGCAGCCCACCCCGAGCCTACGAGCAGTACTTC. The rearrangement joins TRBV4-2 to TRBJ2-7; D gene ambiguous. Looked up from germline, CDR1 is LGHNA and CDR2 is YNFKEQ. Trimming pared 4 bases from V and 2 bases from J, leaving 9 bases between. This CDR3 is built from 13 residues.

The rearrangement joins TRBV5-4 to TRBJ2-5; D might be TRBD1 (5 bases). V lost 1 base to trimming and J lost 5 bases, with 15 bases between them. Germline CDR1 reads SGHNT; CDR2 reads YYREEE (reference sequence). This CDR3 has 15 residues. Here the CDR3 reads CASSLPGKILETQYF. In DNA, the CDR3 is TGTGCCAGCAGCTTGCCAGGGAAGATACTGGAGACCCAGTACTTC. Full variable domain (rest looked up from reference TRBV5-4 and TRBJ2-5): ETGVTQSPTHLIKTRGQQVTLRCSSQSGHNTVSWYQQALGQGPQFIFQYYREEENGRGNFPPRFSGLQFPNYSSELNVNALELDDSALYLCASSLPGKILETQYFGPGTRLLVL.

In nucleotides, the CDR3 is TGTGCCAGCAGCTCACAGTGGACGGAGAACTATGGCTACACCTTC. Its protein is CASSSQWTENYGYTF. The rearrangement joins TRBV11-2 to TRBJ1-2; no firm D call. Germline-derived CDR1 and CDR2 are SGHAT and FQNNGV. Trimming left V 4 bases short and J 2 bases short, with 14 bases between. There are 15 residues in the CDR3.

V gene TRBV7-9 combines with J gene TRBJ2-7; D might be TRBD1 or TRBD2, each matching 5 bases. The V end was cut by 5 bases, the J end by 3 bases, with 11 bases between. CDR1 and CDR2 (germline): SEHNR, FQNEAQ (reference sequence). The CDR3 extends over 13 amino acids. The CDR3: CASSPGTLYEQYF. The CDR3 coding sequence is TGTGCCAGCAGCCCCGGGACCCTCTACGAGCAGTACTTC.

The genes are TRBV5-1 and TRBJ2-7; 10 nucleotides match TRBD1. Trimming at V came to 0 bases and at J to 6 bases, leaving 3 bases not matched to a gene. CDR3 length equals 14 residues. Germline-derived CDR1 and CDR2 are SGHRS and YFSETQ. The CDR3 region is CASSLAGTGVEQYF. The CDR3 nucleotides are TGCGCCAGCAGCTTGGCCGGGACAGGGGTCGAGCAGTACTTC.

The chain employs TRBV10-1 and TRBJ2-1; the D gene could be TRBD1 or TRBD2 (6 bases each). Germline assignment: CDR1 WNHNN and CDR2 SYGVQD (reference sequence). The V and J ends lost 3 bases and 0 bases respectively, with 9 bases between them. The CDR3 spans 15 residues. As DNA, the CDR3 is TGCGCCAGCAGTGAAGGGGGGAGCTCCTACAATGAGCAGTTCTTC. Its protein is CASSEGGSSYNEQFF.

This chain connects TRBV11-2 to TRBJ1-1; D is uncertain. The CDR3 sequence is 14 residues long. Germline V CDR1 and CDR2: SGHAT, FQNNGV. V was pared by 5 bases and J by 1 base, with 11 bases between. DNA of the CDR3: TGTGCCAGCAGCACCCTCCTATGGAACACTGAAGCTTTCTTT. It yields the protein CASSTLLWNTEAFF.

The chain couples TRBV5-1 to TRBJ2-7, with 10 bases matching TRBD2. Germline V gene sequence: CDR1 SGHRS, CDR2 YFSETQ. This CDR3 region has 15 residues. The J segment lost 5 bases and the V segment lost 0 bases, leaving 5 bases of the junction unmatched. CDR3 DNA sequence: TGCGCCAGCAGCTTGGCTCTAGCGGGAGTTGACGAGCAGTACTTC. This sequence encodes CASSLALAGVDEQYF.

The gene calls are TRBV6-1 and TRBJ1-2, with D hard to call. CDR3 length: 11 amino acids. Trimming took off 8 bases at V and 5 bases at J, with 9 bases between the two ends. CDR1 MNHNS and CDR2 SASEGT come from the germline V gene. The CDR3 loop reads CASENLYGYTF. CDR3 coding DNA: TGTGCCAGCGAGAACCTATATGGCTACACCTTC.

The chain employs TRBV5-4 and TRBJ2-7; 9 bases are a match to TRBD1. V dropped 4 bases and J dropped 2; count of bases not matched to a gene: 10. Per the germline V gene, CDR1 is SGHNT and CDR2 is YYREEE (reference sequence). The CDR3 runs to 16 residues. The CDR3 spells CASSHQDRGYTYEQYF. The CDR3 DNA sequence: TGTGCCAGCAGCCATCAGGACAGGGGTTATACCTACGAGCAGTACTTC.

Regarding this clone: A junction boundary mismatches the germline segment, possibly from a read error. V gene TRBV29-1 combines with J gene TRBJ2-1, with D perhaps matching TRBD1 (6 bases). This CDR3 has 14 residues. CDR1 is SQVTM and CDR2 is ANQGSEA in the germline V gene. The CDR3 loop is CSGASDSVNNGQFF. CDR3 DNA sequence: TGCAGCGGAGCATCGGACAGCGTCAACAATGGGCAGTTCTTC.

This clone occurred once. The genes are TRBV7-6 and TRBJ2-3, with TRBD2 matching 8 bases. CDR3 length: 17 amino acids. With 5 bases clipped from V and 2 bases from J, the junction kept 12 bases outside the gene matches. In germline, CDR1 is SGHVS, CDR2 FNYEAQ. The CDR3 protein is CASSPAGRGDYTDTQYF. In nucleotides, the CDR3 is TGTGCCAGCAGCCCCGCCGGGCGGGGGGACTACACAGATACGCAGTATTTT.

The chain links TRBV5-1 to TRBJ2-5, with 10 nucleotides matching TRBD2. This CDR3 region has 16 residues. Germline loops: CDR1 SGHRS, CDR2 YFSETQ. V shed 4 bases and J 2 bases; nucleotides not matched to a gene: 8. CDR3 sequence reads: CASSISGTSDQETQYF. CDR3 nucleotide sequence: TGCGCCAGCAGCATCTCCGGGACTAGCGATCAAGAGACCCAGTACTTC.

This clone occurred once. The V and J genes are TRBV28 and TRBJ1-1; 7 bases agree with TRBD1. The CDR3 is made up of 14 amino acids. Trimming took 4 bases from V and 3 from J; bases not matched to a gene: 5. Germline V CDR1 and CDR2: MDHEN, SYDVKM. The CDR3 protein is CASSSTGLYTEAFF. Here the CDR3 DNA reads TGTGCCAGCAGTTCGACAGGGTTGTACACTGAAGCTTTCTTT.

This chain links TRBV30 with TRBJ2-6; unclear D gene. Germline V gene sequence: CDR1 GTSNPN, CDR2 SVGIG (reference sequence). Trimming took 5 bases from V and 2 from J, leaving 7 bases between them. CDR3 length: 13 amino acids. CDR3 amino acids: CAWGQAGANVLTF. As DNA, the CDR3 is TGTGCCTGGGGCCAAGCTGGGGCCAACGTCCTGACTTTC.

This clone is a singleton in its sample. This sequence joins TRBV5-6 and TRBJ2-1, with D uncertain. CDR1 and CDR2 from the germline V gene are SGHDT and YYEEEE. This CDR3 comprises 12 residues. The V and J ends lost 2 bases and 8 bases respectively, with 8 bases between them. As DNA, the CDR3 is TGTGCCAGCAGCTTACAGCCGCATGAGCAGTTCTTC. Its translation is CASSLQPHEQFF.